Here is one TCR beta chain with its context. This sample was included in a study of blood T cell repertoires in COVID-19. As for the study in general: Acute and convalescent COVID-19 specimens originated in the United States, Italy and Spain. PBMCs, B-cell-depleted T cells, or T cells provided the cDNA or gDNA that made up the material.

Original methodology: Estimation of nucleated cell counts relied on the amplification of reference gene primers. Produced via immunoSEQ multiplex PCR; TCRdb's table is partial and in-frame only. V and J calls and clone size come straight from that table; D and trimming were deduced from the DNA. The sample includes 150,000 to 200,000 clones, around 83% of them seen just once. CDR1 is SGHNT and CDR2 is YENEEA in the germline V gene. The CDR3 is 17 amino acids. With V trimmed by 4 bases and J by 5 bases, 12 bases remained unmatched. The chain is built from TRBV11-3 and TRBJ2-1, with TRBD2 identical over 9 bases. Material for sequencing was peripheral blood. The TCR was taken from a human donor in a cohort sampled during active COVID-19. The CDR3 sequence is CASSYGTSRSLDNEQFF. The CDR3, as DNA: TGTGCCAGCAGCTATGGGACTAGCAGGAGCCTAGACAATGAGCAGTTCTTC.